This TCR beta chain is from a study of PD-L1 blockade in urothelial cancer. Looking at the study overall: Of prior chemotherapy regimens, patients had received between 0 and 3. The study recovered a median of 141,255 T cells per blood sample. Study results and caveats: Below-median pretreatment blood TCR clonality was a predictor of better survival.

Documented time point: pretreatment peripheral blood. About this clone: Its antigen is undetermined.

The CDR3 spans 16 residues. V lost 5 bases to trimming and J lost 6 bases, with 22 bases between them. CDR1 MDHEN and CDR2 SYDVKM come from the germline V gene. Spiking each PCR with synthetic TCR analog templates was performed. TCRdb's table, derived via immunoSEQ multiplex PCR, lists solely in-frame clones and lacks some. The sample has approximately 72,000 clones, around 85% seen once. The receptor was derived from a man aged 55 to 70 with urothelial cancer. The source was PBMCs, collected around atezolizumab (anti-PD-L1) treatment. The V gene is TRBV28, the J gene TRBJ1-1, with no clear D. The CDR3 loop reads CASSASAAPYRSEAFF. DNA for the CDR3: TGTGCCAGCAGTGCTAGTGCGGCCCCATATAGGTCTGAAGCTTTCTTT.